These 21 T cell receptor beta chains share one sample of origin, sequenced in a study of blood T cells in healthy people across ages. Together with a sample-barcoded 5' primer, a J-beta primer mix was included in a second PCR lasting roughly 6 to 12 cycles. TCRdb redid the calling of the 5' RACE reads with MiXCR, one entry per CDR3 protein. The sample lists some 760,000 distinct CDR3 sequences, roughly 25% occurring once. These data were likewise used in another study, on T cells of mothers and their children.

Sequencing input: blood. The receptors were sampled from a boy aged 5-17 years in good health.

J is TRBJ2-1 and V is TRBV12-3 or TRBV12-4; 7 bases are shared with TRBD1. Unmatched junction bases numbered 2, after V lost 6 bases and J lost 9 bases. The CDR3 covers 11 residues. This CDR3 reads CASRQGIEQFF. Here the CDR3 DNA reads TGTGCCAGCAGACAGGGGATTGAGCAGTTCTTC.

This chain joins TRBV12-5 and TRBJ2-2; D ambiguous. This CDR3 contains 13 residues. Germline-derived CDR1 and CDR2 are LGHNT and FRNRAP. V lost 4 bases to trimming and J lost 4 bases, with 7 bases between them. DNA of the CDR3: TGTGCTAGTGGTTGGCAGATCACCGGGGAGCTGTTTTTT. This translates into CASGWQITGELFF.

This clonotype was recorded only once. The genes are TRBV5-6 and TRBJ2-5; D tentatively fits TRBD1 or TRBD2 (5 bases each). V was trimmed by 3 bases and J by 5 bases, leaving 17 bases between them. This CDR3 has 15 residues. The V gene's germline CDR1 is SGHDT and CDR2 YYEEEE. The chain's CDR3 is CASSYGDRGMETQYF. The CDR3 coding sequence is TGTGCCAGCAGCTACGGTGACAGAGGGATGGAGACCCAGTACTTC. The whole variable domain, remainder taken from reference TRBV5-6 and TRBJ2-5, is DAGVTQSPTHLIKTRGQQVTLRCSPKSGHDTVSWYQQALGQGPQFIFQYYEEEERQRGNFPDRFSGHQFPNYSSELNVNALLLGDSALYLCASSYGDRGMETQYFGPGTRLLVL.

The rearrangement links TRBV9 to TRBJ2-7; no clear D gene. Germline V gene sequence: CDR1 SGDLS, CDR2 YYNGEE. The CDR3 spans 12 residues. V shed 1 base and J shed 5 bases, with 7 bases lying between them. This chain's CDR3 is CASSVNPHEQYF. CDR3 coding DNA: TGTGCCAGCAGCGTAAACCCTCACGAGCAGTACTTC.

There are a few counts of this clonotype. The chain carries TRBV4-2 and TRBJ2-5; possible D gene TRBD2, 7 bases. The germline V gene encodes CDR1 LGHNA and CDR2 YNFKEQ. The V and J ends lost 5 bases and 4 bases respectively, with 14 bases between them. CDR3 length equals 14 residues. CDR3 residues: CASSYGLGGETQYF. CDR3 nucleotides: TGTGCCAGCAGCTACGGACTAGGGGGAGAGACCCAGTACTTC.

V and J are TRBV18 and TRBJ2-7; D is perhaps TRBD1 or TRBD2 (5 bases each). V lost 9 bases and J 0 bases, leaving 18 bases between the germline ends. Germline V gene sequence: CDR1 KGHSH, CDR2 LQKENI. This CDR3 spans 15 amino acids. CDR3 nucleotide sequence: TGTGCCAGAGACCGACGGGGCTCCTACTCCTACGAGCAGTACTTC. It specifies CARDRRGSYSYEQYF.

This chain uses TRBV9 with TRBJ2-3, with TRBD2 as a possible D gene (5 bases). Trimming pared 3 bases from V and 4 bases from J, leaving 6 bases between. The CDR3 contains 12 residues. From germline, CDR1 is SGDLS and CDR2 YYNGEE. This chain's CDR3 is CASSELADTQYF. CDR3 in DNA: TGTGCCAGCAGCGAACTAGCAGATACGCAGTATTTT.

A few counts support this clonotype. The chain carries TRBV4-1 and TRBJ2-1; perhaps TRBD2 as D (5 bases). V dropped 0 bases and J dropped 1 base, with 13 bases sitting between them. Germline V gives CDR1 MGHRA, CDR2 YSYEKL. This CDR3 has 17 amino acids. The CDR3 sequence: CASSQEPPTSSYNEQFF. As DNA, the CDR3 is TGCGCCAGCAGCCAAGAACCCCCAACTAGTTCCTACAATGAGCAGTTCTTC.

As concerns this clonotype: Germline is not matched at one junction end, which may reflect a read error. CDR3 sequence: CASNQGDRAGEKLFF. The CDR3 DNA reads TGCGCCAGCAACCAAGGGGACAGGGCAGGTGAAAAACTGTTTTTT. The chain uses TRBV4-1 and TRBJ1-4; TRBD1 matches 9 bases. The germline V gene has CDR1 MGHRA and CDR2 YSYEKL. This CDR3 spans 15 amino acids.

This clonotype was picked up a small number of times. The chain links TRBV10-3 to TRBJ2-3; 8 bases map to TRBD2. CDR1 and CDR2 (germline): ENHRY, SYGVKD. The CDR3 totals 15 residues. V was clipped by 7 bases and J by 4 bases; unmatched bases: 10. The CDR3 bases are TGTGCCATCAAGGTTGACGGGAGGGCCCCAGATACGCAGTATTTT. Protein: CAIKVDGRAPDTQYF.

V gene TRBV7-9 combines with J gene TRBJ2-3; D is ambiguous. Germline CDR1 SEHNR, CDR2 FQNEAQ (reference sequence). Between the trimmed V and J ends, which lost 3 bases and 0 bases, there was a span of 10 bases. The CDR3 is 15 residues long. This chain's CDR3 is CASSFGIQSTDTQYF. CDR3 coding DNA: TGTGCCAGCAGCTTTGGCATTCAAAGCACAGATACGCAGTATTTT.

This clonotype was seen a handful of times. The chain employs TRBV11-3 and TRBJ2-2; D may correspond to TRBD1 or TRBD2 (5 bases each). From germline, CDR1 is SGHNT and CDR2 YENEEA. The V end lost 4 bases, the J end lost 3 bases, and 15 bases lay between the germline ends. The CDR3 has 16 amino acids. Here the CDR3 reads CASSSRDPSHTGELFF. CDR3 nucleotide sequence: TGTGCCAGCAGCTCCCGGGACCCAAGTCACACCGGGGAGCTGTTTTTT.

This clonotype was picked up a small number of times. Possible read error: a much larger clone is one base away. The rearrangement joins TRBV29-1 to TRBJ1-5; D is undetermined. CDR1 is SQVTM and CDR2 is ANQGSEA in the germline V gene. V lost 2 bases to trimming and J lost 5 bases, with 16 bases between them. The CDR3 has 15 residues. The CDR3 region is CSVEIERAGDQPQHF. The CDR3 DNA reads TGCAGCGTTGAAATCGAGAGGGCAGGAGATCAGCCCCAGCATTTT.

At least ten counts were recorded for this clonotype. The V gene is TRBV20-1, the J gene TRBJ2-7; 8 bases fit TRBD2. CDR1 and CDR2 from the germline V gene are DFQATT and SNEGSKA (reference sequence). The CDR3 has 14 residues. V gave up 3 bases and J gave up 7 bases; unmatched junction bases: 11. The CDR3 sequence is CSARREAFLREQYF. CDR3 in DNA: TGCAGTGCTAGGCGGGAGGCGTTTCTGAGGGAGCAGTACTTC.

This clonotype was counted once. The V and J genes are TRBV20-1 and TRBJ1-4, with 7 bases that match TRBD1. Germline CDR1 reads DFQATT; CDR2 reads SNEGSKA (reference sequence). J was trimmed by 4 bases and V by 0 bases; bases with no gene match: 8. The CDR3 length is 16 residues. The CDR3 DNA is TGCAGTGCTAGAGATCGACGACAGGGCCTTAATGAAAAACTGTTTTTT. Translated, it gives CSARDRRQGLNEKLFF.

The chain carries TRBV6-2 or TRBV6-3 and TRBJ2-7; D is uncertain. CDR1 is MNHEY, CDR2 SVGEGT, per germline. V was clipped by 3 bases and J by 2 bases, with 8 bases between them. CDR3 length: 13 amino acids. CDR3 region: CASSYTATYEQYF. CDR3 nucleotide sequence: TGTGCCAGCAGTTATACGGCTACCTACGAGCAGTACTTC.

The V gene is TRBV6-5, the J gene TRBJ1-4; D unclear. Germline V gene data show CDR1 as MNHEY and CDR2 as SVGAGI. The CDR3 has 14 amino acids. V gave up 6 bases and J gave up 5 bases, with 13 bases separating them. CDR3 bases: TGTGCCAGCAGCCCTGGTCCACCGAATGAAAAACTGTTTTTT. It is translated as CASSPGPPNEKLFF.

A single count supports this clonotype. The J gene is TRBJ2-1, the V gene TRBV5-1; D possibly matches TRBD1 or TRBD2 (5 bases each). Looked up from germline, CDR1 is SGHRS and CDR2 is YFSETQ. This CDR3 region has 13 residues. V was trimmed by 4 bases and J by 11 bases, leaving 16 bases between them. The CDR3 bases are TGCGCCAGCAGCATGGGGACCCCAGAAAAGCAGTTCTTC. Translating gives CASSMGTPEKQFF.

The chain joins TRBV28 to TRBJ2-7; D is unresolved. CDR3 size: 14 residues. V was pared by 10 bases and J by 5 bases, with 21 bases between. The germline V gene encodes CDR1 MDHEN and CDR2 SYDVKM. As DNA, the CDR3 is TGTGCCACTTCGACCCCCGGGCCCCCCAACGAGCAGTACTTC. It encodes CATSTPGPPNEQYF.

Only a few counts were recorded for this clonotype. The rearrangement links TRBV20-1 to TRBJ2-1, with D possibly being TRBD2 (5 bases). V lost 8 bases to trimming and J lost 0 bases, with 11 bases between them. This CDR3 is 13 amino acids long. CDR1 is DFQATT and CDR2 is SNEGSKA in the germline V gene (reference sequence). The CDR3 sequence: CSTSTSSYNEQFF. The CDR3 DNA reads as TGCAGTACTTCTACTAGCTCCTACAATGAGCAGTTCTTC.

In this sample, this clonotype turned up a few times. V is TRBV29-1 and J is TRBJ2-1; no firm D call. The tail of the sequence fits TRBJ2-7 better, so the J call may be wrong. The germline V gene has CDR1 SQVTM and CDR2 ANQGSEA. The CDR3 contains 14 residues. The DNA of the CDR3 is TGCAGCGTGCCAGTCGTTGGCCGCTCCTACGAGCAGTACTTC. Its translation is CSVPVVGRSYEQYF.